A single sample is the source of the 5 T cell receptor beta chains below, sequenced in a study of T-cell memory formation after mild COVID-19. TCRdb used MiXCR to reprocess the 5' RACE reads, holding one entry per CDR3 protein. The top ten clones hold approximately 12% of a sample with roughly 600,000 distinct CDR3 sequences, more than 15% of them seen once. Sequencing input: PBMCs or a T cell subset sorted from them (not recorded which). These receptors were taken from an adult woman who had mild COVID-19 (a few samples of this study predate the infection). Cell type and time point are not known.

This clonotype was observed a few times. The V and J genes are TRBV20-1 and TRBJ2-3; 8 bases are shared with TRBD2. V shed 8 bases and J 3 bases; nucleotides not matched to a gene: 7. Germline assignment: CDR1 DFQATT and CDR2 SNEGSKA (reference sequence). The CDR3 spans 13 residues. CDR3 sequence (DNA): TGCAGTACGTTAGCGGGACTGACAGATACGCAGTATTTT. It translates to CSTLAGLTDTQYF.

This clonotype was observed a few times. The CDR3 sequence: CAYEGANEQFF. CDR3 coding DNA: TGTGCCTATGAAGGGGCCAATGAGCAGTTCTTC. The rearrangement uses TRBV30 and TRBJ2-1, with D possibly being TRBD1 (5 bases). The CDR3 is 11 residues long. V was cut by 7 bases and J by 6 bases, with 10 bases left in between. Germline V gives CDR1 GTSNPN, CDR2 SVGIG (reference sequence).

The chain couples TRBV7-3 to TRBJ1-1; possible D gene TRBD1, 6 bases. Germline V gene data show CDR1 as SGHTA and CDR2 as FQGTGA. The CDR3 sequence is 14 residues long. V was trimmed by 5 bases and J by 1 base, leaving 11 bases between them. The CDR3, as DNA: TGTGCCAGCAGCGAGGGACACGCGAACACTGAAGCTTTCTTT. The encoded protein is CASSEGHANTEAFF.

The rearrangement joins TRBV12-3 or TRBV12-4 to TRBJ1-1, with TRBD1 matching over 7 bases. There are 15 residues in the CDR3. V dropped 7 bases and J dropped 4; count of bases not matched to a gene: 12. The CDR3 region has the DNA TGTGCCAGCACCTACAGGGGCGGAGGTGTCACTGAAGCTTTCTTT. As protein: CASTYRGGGVTEAFF.

The sample holds a few counts of this clonotype. The chain couples TRBV6-5 to TRBJ1-3; no clear D gene. V shed 6 bases and J shed 4 bases, with 10 bases lying between them. The CDR3 spans 13 residues. Per germline, CDR1 MNHEY and CDR2 SVGAGI. The CDR3 loop reads CASSIDGGNTIYF. The CDR3 DNA reads as TGTGCCAGCAGCATAGACGGAGGAAACACCATATATTTT.